The clone carrying this T cell receptor (beta chain) came up a few times. Its antigen remains unidentified. The sample is drawn from a study of naive and memory T cell subsets. Broader study findings: Naive repertoires, especially CD8, held a few larger clonotypes, possibly memory cells re-expressing CD45RA. Each distinct alpha or beta sequence counts as one clonotype.

Four subsets defined by CD45RA and CD27 were sorted after CD3, CD4, CD8 and live/dead staining. Trimming pared 3 bases from V and 0 bases from J, leaving 8 bases between. CDR3 length equals 14 residues. The V gene's germline CDR1 is DFQATT and CDR2 SNEGSKA (reference sequence). The beta constant-region primer was an equimolar mix of two oligonucleotides covering TRBC1 and TRBC2. Four rounds of PCR amplified the ligated cDNA using nested alpha and beta constant-region primers plus SP2. TCRdb redid the calling of the UMI-ligation and nested PCR reads with MiXCR, one entry per CDR3 protein. The sample contains under 150,000 distinct CDR3 sequences, under 25% of which appear only once.

The chain recombines TRBV20-1 with TRBJ2-2; D call uncertain. The clonotype was recovered from a human donor in good health. The sample comprised naive CD8+ T cells from blood. CDR3 amino acids: CSARLGPNTGELFF. CDR3 DNA: TGCAGTGCTAGGCTGGGTCCGAACACCGGGGAGCTGTTTTTT.